This TCR beta chain was retrieved from a study of T cells in Graves' hyperthyroidism and ophthalmopathy. With V trimmed by 6 bases and J by 5 bases, 11 bases remained unmatched. Germline loops: CDR1 MNHEY, CDR2 SVGEGT. The CDR3 contains 15 residues. Amplified TCR beta CDR3 regions came from RNA transcripts. With the HTBI primer set, the TCR CDR3 went through a first round of RT-PCR. TCRdb re-called the multiplex PCR reads through MiXCR, storing one row per CDR3 protein. The table shows approximately 640,000 distinct CDR3 sequences, with around a sixth occurring only once. This receptor was obtained from a man aged 50 to 59 with Graves' hyperthyroidism. Sequenced: blood. The chain combines TRBV6-2 or TRBV6-3 with TRBJ2-3, with TRBD1 matching over 7 bases. The CDR3 is CASRERVGGEDTQYF. Written as DNA, the CDR3 is TGTGCCAGCAGAGAACGGGTAGGGGGCGAAGATACGCAGTATTTT.